These 30 T cell receptor beta chains were sequenced from one sample in a study of blood T cell repertoires in COVID-19. The protocol was immunoSEQ multiplex PCR, while the TCRdb copy is restricted to in-frame clones and leaves out a portion. The sample records around 59,000 clones, around 81% being singletons. Sequencing was done on a sample of peripheral blood. The source of these receptors is a woman at least 80 years old with active or convalescent COVID-19.

This clone came up a few times. The V gene is TRBV7-2, the J gene TRBJ2-4, with a tentative D call TRBD1 (5 bases). The germline gives CDR1 SGHTA, CDR2 FQGNSA. The CDR3 loop spans 16 amino acids. With 2 bases removed from V and 1 base from J, the gap between germline ends came to 12 bases. The CDR3 protein is CASSLQGTGAKNIQYF. In DNA form, the CDR3 reads TGTGCCAGCAGCTTACAGGGAACTGGGGCCAAAAACATTCAGTACTTC.

This chain connects TRBV5-1 to TRBJ1-6; 9 bases match TRBD1. Trimming cost V 4 bases and J 10 bases; bases outside gene matches: 6. The length of the CDR3 is 14 residues. Germline V CDR1 and CDR2: SGHRS, YFSETQ. Here the CDR3 reads CASSADRGRSPLHF. The CDR3 DNA reads as TGCGCCAGCAGCGCGGACAGGGGACGGTCACCCCTCCACTTT.

V gene TRBV6-5 combines with J gene TRBJ1-5; D uncertain. Germline V gives CDR1 MNHEY, CDR2 SVGAGI. The CDR3 loop spans 15 amino acids. V lost 0 bases and J lost 0, with 6 bases in between. The CDR3 DNA is TGTGCCAGCAGTTACTCAGAGAGTAGCAATCAGCCCCAGCATTTT. Translation: CASSYSESSNQPQHF.

J is TRBJ1-5 and V is TRBV7-9, with TRBD1 as a possible D gene (5 bases). V was shortened by 3 bases and J by 5 bases, with 8 bases between the two germline ends. This CDR3 comprises 13 residues. Germline values: CDR1 SEHNR, CDR2 FQNEAQ (reference sequence). The CDR3 sequence is CASSFGGDQPQHF. Here the CDR3 DNA reads TGTGCCAGCAGCTTCGGGGGGGATCAGCCCCAGCATTTT.

CDR3 bases: TGTGCCAGCTCACCGAACCGGGGGGCAGGGGCCAACGTCCTGACTTTC. It codes for CASSPNRGAGANVLTF. The gene calls are TRBV18 and TRBJ2-6; a possible D gene is TRBD2 (7 bases). Germline lookup yields CDR1 KGHSH and CDR2 LQKENI. The CDR3 loop spans 16 amino acids. The V end was cut by 3 bases, the J end by 4 bases, with 13 bases between.

This clone was seen only once. The gene calls are TRBV5-4 and TRBJ2-7; 8 nucleotides line up with TRBD2. V dropped 2 bases and J dropped 3; count of bases not matched to a gene: 4. The CDR3 covers 14 residues. Germline V gene sequence: CDR1 SGHNT, CDR2 YYREEE (reference sequence). In DNA form, the CDR3 reads TGTGCCAGCAGCTTAGGTAGCGGGGTCTACGAGCAGTACTTC. Its translation: CASSLGSGVYEQYF.

This chain connects TRBV7-2 to TRBJ2-3; TRBD2 matches 8 bases. V shed 6 bases and J 4 bases; nucleotides not matched to a gene: 12. The CDR3 is 16 residues long. The germline gives CDR1 SGHTA, CDR2 FQGNSA. Here the CDR3 reads CASSYDSSGVADTQYF. CDR3 sequence (DNA): TGTGCCAGCAGTTATGACAGTAGCGGGGTTGCAGATACGCAGTATTTT. Together with reference TRBV7-2 and TRBJ2-3, the CDR3 gives the full variable domain: GAGVSQSPSNKVTEKGKDVELRCDPISGHTALYWYRQSLGQGLEFLIYFQGNSAPDKSGLPSDRFSAERTGGSVSTLTIQRTQQEDSAVYLCASSYDSSGVADTQYFGPGTRLTVL.

The sample holds one count of this clone. The chain couples TRBV27 to TRBJ1-6; no clear D. Between the trimmed V and J ends, which lost 2 bases and 7 bases, there was a span of 9 bases. This CDR3 comprises 14 residues. Germline V CDR1 and CDR2: MNHEY, SMNVEV (reference sequence). The CDR3 DNA follows: TGTGCCAGCAGTTTAGGGTCGGGGAATTCACCCCTCCACTTT. It yields the protein CASSLGSGNSPLHF.

The chain employs TRBV5-1 and TRBJ2-5; 8 positions match TRBD1. V lost 4 bases, J lost 7 bases, and 9 bases stayed unmatched. The CDR3 has 14 amino acids. Germline lookup yields CDR1 SGHRS and CDR2 YFSETQ. CDR3 sequence: CASSATGVGGTQYF. Here the CDR3 DNA reads TGCGCCAGCAGCGCGACAGGGGTTGGGGGGACCCAGTACTTC.

The V gene is TRBV7-2, the J gene TRBJ2-6, with TRBD2 matching over 7 bases. The CDR3 is 17 residues long. V lost 4 bases and J lost 4; bases outside the gene matches: 10. In germline, CDR1 is SGHTA, CDR2 FQGNSA. CDR3 sequence: CASSSRRLATGANVLTF. DNA for the CDR3: TGTGCCAGCAGCTCCCGCAGACTAGCTACCGGGGCCAACGTCCTGACTTTC. The whole variable domain, filled in from reference TRBV7-2 and TRBJ2-6, reads GAGVSQSPSNKVTEKGKDVELRCDPISGHTALYWYRQSLGQGLEFLIYFQGNSAPDKSGLPSDRFSAERTGGSVSTLTIQRTQQEDSAVYLCASSSRRLATGANVLTFGAGSRLTVL.

The sample holds one count of this clone. The rearrangement joins TRBV11-2 to TRBJ2-7, with 8 bases identical to TRBD1. Germline values: CDR1 SGHAT, CDR2 FQNNGV. V trimming: 3 bases; J trimming: 7 bases; junction bases outside the gene matches: 5. The CDR3 sequence is 13 residues long. DNA for the CDR3: TGTGCCAGCAGCTTGCAGACAGGGGTTGAGCAGTACTTC. This encodes CASSLQTGVEQYF.

This clone turned up a few times. The chain has TRBV10-1 and TRBJ2-7; the D gene is possibly TRBD2 (5 bases). This CDR3 comprises 13 residues. Looked up from germline, CDR1 is WNHNN and CDR2 is SYGVQD (reference sequence). The V end lost 3 bases, the J end lost 6 bases, and 12 bases lay between the germline ends. The CDR3 is CASSDPSRAEQYF. The CDR3 DNA follows: TGCGCCAGCAGTGACCCTAGCCGAGCCGAGCAGTACTTC.

V usage is TRBV5-4 and J usage is TRBJ1-2; possibly TRBD1 for D (6 bases). Germline loops: CDR1 SGHNT, CDR2 YYREEE (reference sequence). Between the trimmed V and J ends, which lost 0 bases and 8 bases, there was a span of 20 bases. CDR3 length equals 16 residues. The CDR3 loop reads CASSLDFAGGADGYTF. The CDR3 nucleotides read TGTGCCAGCAGCTTGGATTTTGCGGGGGGGGCAGACGGCTACACCTTC.

The count of this clone is one. V gene TRBV2 combines with J gene TRBJ2-3, with 12 bases fitting TRBD2. The germline V gene has CDR1 SNHLY and CDR2 FYNNEI. This CDR3 spans 17 amino acids. The ends lost 7 bases at V and 2 bases at J; junction bases unmatched: 10. The CDR3 spells CASTLGGLAGLTDTQYF. CDR3 nucleotide sequence: TGTGCCAGCACCCTGGGGGGACTAGCGGGCCTCACAGATACGCAGTATTTT.

The chain employs TRBV27 and TRBJ1-3; 12 positions match TRBD1. CDR3 size: 13 residues. Germline CDR1 is MNHEY and CDR2 is SMNVEV (reference sequence). V trimming: 8 bases; J trimming: 4 bases; junction bases outside the gene matches: 0. This chain's CDR3 is CASGTGGGNTIYF. CDR3 coding DNA: TGTGCCAGCGGGACAGGGGGCGGAAACACCATATATTTT.

This chain links TRBV27 with TRBJ2-3; 7 positions match TRBD1. CDR3 length: 13 residues. The germline CDR1 and CDR2 sequences are MNHEY and SMNVEV (reference sequence). Trimming at V came to 5 bases and at J to 5 bases, leaving 4 bases not matched to a gene. The CDR3 bases are TGTGCCAGCAGTGACAGGGCCGGAGATACGCAGTATTTT. Translating gives CASSDRAGDTQYF.

The chain joins TRBV19 to TRBJ2-4; perhaps TRBD1 as D (6 bases). V lost 5 bases and J lost 0, with 14 bases in between. The V gene's germline CDR1 is LNHDA and CDR2 SQIVND (reference sequence). The length of the CDR3 is 16 residues. The CDR3 sequence: CASSAQGPRAKNIQYF. The CDR3 nucleotides read TGTGCCAGTAGTGCCCAGGGGCCCAGAGCCAAAAACATTCAGTACTTC.

This rearrangement joins TRBV5-6 to TRBJ1-4; 7 nucleotides align to TRBD1. The CDR3 extends over 15 amino acids. Germline V gives CDR1 SGHDT, CDR2 YYEEEE. The ends lost 7 bases at V and 11 bases at J; junction bases unmatched: 17. CDR3 sequence reads: CASGSRQGGVEKLFF. The CDR3 bases are TGTGCCAGCGGATCTAGGCAGGGGGGAGTCGAGAAACTGTTTTTT.

This clone was recorded only once. This chain uses TRBV7-8 with TRBJ1-5; 11 bases map to TRBD1. Germline V CDR1 and CDR2: SGHVS, FQNEAQ. Losses at the gene ends were 5 bases for V and 3 bases for J; bases not matched to a gene: 6. The CDR3 is 16 residues long. The DNA for the CDR3 is TGTGCCAGCAGCGCCGGGACAGGGGGTTCCAATCAGCCCCAGCATTTT. Residues: CASSAGTGGSNQPQHF.

This chain connects TRBV18 to TRBJ2-5; the match to TRBD2 covers 11 bases. This CDR3 spans 16 amino acids. Trimming cost V 3 bases and J 5 bases; bases outside gene matches: 8. The V gene's germline CDR1 is KGHSH and CDR2 LQKENI. The CDR3 loop is CASSPPSGGNSETQYF. CDR3 DNA sequence: TGTGCCAGCTCACCGCCTAGCGGGGGGAATTCGGAGACCCAGTACTTC.

The rearrangement joins TRBV19 to TRBJ1-2, with no clear D. This CDR3 has 11 residues. V was clipped by 10 bases and J by 5 bases, with 11 bases between them. In germline, CDR1 is LNHDA, CDR2 SQIVND (reference sequence). The CDR3 DNA sequence: TGTGCCACCTGGAGGCGGTATGGCTACACCTTC. Translated: CATWRRYGYTF.

About this clone: Other DNA sequences from this sample encode an identical CDR3 as well. V usage is TRBV5-4 and J usage is TRBJ2-3; D gene uncertain. V lost 0 bases and J 0 bases, leaving 8 bases between the germline ends. Germline V gives CDR1 SGHNT, CDR2 YYREEE (reference sequence). The CDR3 covers 15 residues. The CDR3 protein is CASSLDFASTDTQYF. The CDR3 bases are TGTGCCAGCAGCTTGGACTTCGCTAGCACAGATACGCAGTATTTT.

This chain joins TRBV2 and TRBJ1-2, with D perhaps matching TRBD1 (6 bases). Trimming took off 6 bases at V and 0 bases at J, with 14 bases between the two ends. Germline V CDR1 and CDR2: SNHLY, FYNNEI. The CDR3 totals 15 residues. The CDR3: CASRDSLETNYGYTF. The CDR3 nucleotides are TGTGCCAGCAGGGACAGCTTGGAAACTAACTATGGCTACACCTTC.

This clone was seen only a few times. This sequence joins TRBV19 and TRBJ1-3, with a weak D call TRBD1 (5 bases). The CDR3 extends over 16 amino acids. From germline, CDR1 is LNHDA and CDR2 SQIVND (reference sequence). The ends were cut back, 6 bases at V and 7 bases at J, with 22 bases in the middle. The CDR3 bases are TGTGCCAGTAGCCCCAGCGGGGCCTCTCTGCGGAACACCATATATTTT. As protein: CASSPSGASLRNTIYF.

The gene calls are TRBV3-1 (or the pseudogene TRBV3-2) and TRBJ2-2, with D possibly matching TRBD2 (6 bases). Between the trimmed V and J ends, which lost 4 bases and 1 base, there was a span of 13 bases. Germline CDR1 reads LGHDT; CDR2 reads YNNKEL (reference sequence). This CDR3 region has 16 residues. In DNA, the CDR3 is TGTGCCAGCAGCCTCTTGCCGGGACTGAACACCGGGGAGCTGTTTTTT. As protein: CASSLLPGLNTGELFF.

The chain is built from TRBV19 and TRBJ2-1; 8 bases agree with TRBD2. The V gene's germline CDR1 is LNHDA and CDR2 SQIVND (reference sequence). This CDR3 spans 20 amino acids. The V gene end was trimmed by 2 bases and the J gene end by 5 bases; junction bases not matched to a gene: 20. As DNA, the CDR3 is TGTGCCAGTAGTATAAGACTTCGGGGGGGGTTCACATCGGTCCACAATGAGCAGTTCTTC. It is translated as CASSIRLRGGFTSVHNEQFF. The whole variable domain, remainder taken from reference TRBV19 and TRBJ2-1, is DGGITQSPKYLFRKEGQNVTLSCEQNLNHDAMYWYRQDPGQGLRLIYYSQIVNDFQKGDIAEGYSVSREKKESFPLTVTSAQKNPTAFYLCASSIRLRGGFTSVHNEQFFGPGTRLTVL.

The J gene is TRBJ1-4, the V gene TRBV6-6, with a weak D call TRBD1 (5 bases). The CDR3 consists of 13 residues. The V and J ends lost 8 bases and 8 bases respectively, with 15 bases between them. The germline gives CDR1 MNHNY, CDR2 SVGAGI (reference sequence). In nucleotides, the CDR3 is TGTGCCAGCGTCCCCGGGACTAGGGAAAAACTGTTTTTT. Protein: CASVPGTREKLFF.

This clone has just a few counts. The rearrangement joins TRBV15 to TRBJ2-7, with D perhaps matching TRBD1 (5 bases). Germline loops: CDR1 LNHNV, CDR2 YYDKDF (reference sequence). Trimming cost V 5 bases and J 3 bases, with 11 bases left between them. CDR3 size: 13 residues. The CDR3: CATSPGSGYEQYF. The CDR3 coding sequence is TGTGCCACCAGCCCAGGGTCTGGCTACGAGCAGTACTTC.

The chain has TRBV15 and TRBJ2-7; TRBD2 is a possible D gene (7 bases). This CDR3 is 15 amino acids long. CDR1 and CDR2 from the germline V gene are LNHNV and YYDKDF (reference sequence). Between the trimmed V and J ends, which lost 1 base and 0 bases, there was a span of 10 bases. In DNA form, the CDR3 reads TGTGCCACCAGCAGAGCCCGGGGGGCCTCCTACGAGCAGTACTTC. Its translation is CATSRARGASYEQYF.

This clone was found many times. The junction does not match germline at one end; this may be a read error. This sequence joins TRBV6-2 or TRBV6-3 and TRBJ2-1, with TRBD1 matching over 7 bases. The CDR3 loop spans 12 amino acids. The germline V gene encodes CDR1 MNHEY and CDR2 SVGEGT. DNA of the CDR3: TGTGCCAGCAGTTTCCCGACAGGGTTGTCTATCTTC. Translated, it gives CASSFPTGLSIF.